This TCR beta chain was sequenced during a study of T cells in Graves' hyperthyroidism and ophthalmopathy. This clonotype was seen many times. Amplified TCR beta CDR3 regions came from RNA transcripts. HTBI primers were the set used in a first-round RT-PCR of the TCR CDR3. TCRdb reprocessed the multiplex PCR reads via MiXCR and lists one record per CDR3 protein. The sample records a few hundred thousand distinct CDR3 sequences, 15% to 17% being singletons. The V segment lost 7 bases and the J segment 4 bases; nucleotides outside the gene matches: 5. Germline lookup yields CDR1 SGHKS and CDR2 YYEKEE (reference sequence). The CDR3 extends over 14 amino acids.

The J gene is TRBJ1-3, the V gene TRBV5-5, with 10 bases fitting TRBD1. The sequence came from a woman younger than 35 with Graves' hyperthyroidism that later progressed to Graves' ophthalmopathy. The sequencing input was blood. CDR3 sequence reads: CASATGGLGNTIYF. CDR3 coding DNA: TGTGCCAGCGCGACAGGGGGCTTGGGAAACACCATATATTTT.